The 27 T cell receptor beta chains below come from one sample, sequenced in a study of T-cell reconstitution after alpha-beta-depleted transplantation in children. The TCRbeta library was prepared with unique molecular identifiers. TCRdb reanalysed the PCR reads using MiXCR and keeps one entry per CDR3 protein. The sample lists some 200,000 distinct CDR3 sequences, under 8.5% occurring once. The specimen was PBMCs, mostly from graft donor cells, collected 360 days after TCRalphabeta/CD19-depleted stem cell transplant. The receptors were gathered from a male patient between 2 and 10 years old who had a stem cell transplant for acute myeloid leukemia, so the T cells may come from the graft donor.

This clonotype was detected only a few times. The chain couples TRBV5-5 to TRBJ2-7; D is unclear. V was shortened by 5 bases and J by 4 bases, with 22 bases between the two germline ends. The CDR3 length is 16 residues. CDR1 is SGHKS, CDR2 YYEKEE, per germline (reference sequence). CDR3 region: CASRFQLGLGFYEQYV. CDR3 DNA: TGTGCCAGCAGATTTCAACTGGGCCTTGGGTTTTACGAGCAGTACGTC.

This chain uses TRBV12-3 or TRBV12-4 with TRBJ2-1; 8 bases fit TRBD2. There are 15 residues in the CDR3. Trimming took 7 bases from V and 4 from J; bases not matched to a gene: 9. The CDR3 nucleotides read TGTGCCAGCACCCACCTGCCGGGGGGGTACAATGAGCAGTTCTTC. The encoded protein is CASTHLPGGYNEQFF.

The chain combines TRBV7-2 with TRBJ2-2; TRBD1 is a possible D gene (6 bases). The CDR3 loop spans 15 amino acids. V was cut by 0 bases and J by 7 bases, with 12 bases left in between. The germline V gene has CDR1 SGHTA and CDR2 FQGNSA. The CDR3 region has the DNA TGTGCCAGCAGCTTAGCGCCTCAGGGGAACGGGGAGCTGTTTTTT. Translating it yields CASSLAPQGNGELFF.

The sample holds a few counts of this clonotype. The V and J genes are TRBV12-3 or TRBV12-4 and TRBJ2-7; the D gene is possibly TRBD2 (5 bases). This CDR3 is 13 amino acids long. The V and J ends lost 5 bases and 3 bases respectively, with 11 bases between them. CDR3 region: CASSPSGLYEQYV. The CDR3 DNA follows: TGTGCCAGCAGTCCTTCTGGACTCTACGAGCAGTACGTC.

This clonotype was recorded many times. V usage is TRBV6-2 or TRBV6-3 and J usage is TRBJ2-4; D possibly matches TRBD1 or TRBD2 (6 bases each). The germline CDR1 and CDR2 sequences are MNHEY and SVGEGT. The V gene lost 7 bases and the J gene lost 0 bases, with 10 bases spanning the gap. The CDR3 has 14 amino acids. DNA of the CDR3: TGTGCCAGCAAAGGGGGGTTAGCCAAAAACATTCAGTACTTC. This gives the protein CASKGGLAKNIQYF.

This clonotype has a handful of counts. The genes are TRBV12-3 or TRBV12-4 and TRBJ1-1, with a weak D call TRBD1 (5 bases). V was trimmed by 6 bases and J by 1 base, leaving 12 bases between them. CDR3 length equals 14 residues. This chain's CDR3 is CASSTDRPNTEAFF. The CDR3 region has the DNA TGTGCCAGCAGCACCGACAGACCGAACACTGAAGCTTTCTTT.

This clonotype was detected ten times or more. The rearrangement links TRBV5-1 to TRBJ2-2; D remains ambiguous. The CDR3 runs 14 residues. V shed 7 bases and J shed 4 bases, with 14 bases lying between them. Germline loops: CDR1 SGHRS, CDR2 YFSETQ. The CDR3 loop is CASRPPPGTGELFF. The DNA for the CDR3 is TGCGCCAGCCGTCCTCCCCCGGGCACCGGGGAGCTGTTTTTT.

This clonotype was recorded at least ten times. The chain has TRBV12-3 or TRBV12-4 and TRBJ1-5; TRBD1 might be the D (5 bases). Trimming took 7 bases from V and 5 from J, leaving 12 bases between them. The CDR3 covers 13 residues. This CDR3 reads CASTLGVYQPQHF. In DNA form, the CDR3 reads TGTGCCAGCACCCTGGGGGTTTATCAGCCCCAGCATTTT.

The genes are TRBV6-4 and TRBJ2-1; 10 nucleotides line up with TRBD2. The CDR3 is made up of 12 amino acids. Germline V gives CDR1 MRHNA, CDR2 SNTAGT. The ends lost 10 bases at V and 12 bases at J; junction bases unmatched: 9. The CDR3 loop reads CAITIAGGGQFF. The CDR3 region has the DNA TGTGCCATCACGATAGCGGGAGGAGGGCAGTTCTTC.

This clonotype was detected ten times or more. J is TRBJ2-5 and V is TRBV20-1; the match to TRBD1 covers 9 bases. The germline CDR1 and CDR2 sequences are DFQATT and SNEGSKA (reference sequence). The V gene end was trimmed by 2 bases and the J gene end by 4 bases; junction bases not matched to a gene: 2. The CDR3 sequence is 13 residues long. CDR3 coding DNA: TGCAGTGCTAGAAAGGGACAGGGAGAGACCCAGTACTTC. This codes for CSARKGQGETQYF.

This clonotype was counted between two and nine times. This chain joins TRBV6-5 and TRBJ1-4; D not certain. The germline V gene has CDR1 MNHEY and CDR2 SVGAGI. This CDR3 is built from 10 residues. V was cut by 8 bases and J by 3 bases, with 1 base left in between. CDR3: CASPNEKLFF. In DNA form, the CDR3 reads TGTGCCAGCCCTAATGAAAAACTGTTTTTT.

The genes are TRBV20-1 and TRBJ2-1; TRBD1 agrees at 9 bases. The CDR3 runs to 19 residues. Germline V gives CDR1 DFQATT, CDR2 SNEGSKA (reference sequence). Germline trimming cut 6 bases from V and 3 bases from J; bases unmatched to any gene: 21. The CDR3 DNA sequence: TGCAGTGCAGCGTTCGGGACAGGGCCCGGTCAGGGAGGCTACAATGAGCAGTTCTTC. Translation gives CSAAFGTGPGQGGYNEQFF.

The chain couples TRBV18 to TRBJ2-7, with D perhaps given as TRBD1 or TRBD2 (5 bases each). From germline, CDR1 is KGHSH and CDR2 LQKENI. The V gene lost 3 bases and the J gene lost 2 bases, with 11 bases spanning the gap. The CDR3 runs to 14 residues. The CDR3 bases are TGTGCCAGCTCACCCCCAGGGAGTCCCTACGAGCAGTACTTC. It yields the protein CASSPPGSPYEQYF.

This clonotype was observed many times. The V call is TRBV12-3 or TRBV12-4, the J call TRBJ2-5; D perhaps matches TRBD2 (5 bases). CDR3 size: 14 residues. Trimming removed 5 bases from V and 1 base from J, with 11 bases in between. The CDR3 bases are TGTGCCAGCAGTAAACTAGTCATCCAAGAGACCCAGTACTTC. This translates into CASSKLVIQETQYF.

There are a few counts of this clonotype. V and J are TRBV5-1 and TRBJ2-5; D may be TRBD1 (6 bases). CDR1 is SGHRS, CDR2 YFSETQ, per germline. The CDR3 has 14 amino acids. Trimming cost V 2 bases and J 4 bases, with 12 bases left between them. The CDR3 spells CASSLQGLGETQYF. CDR3 nucleotide sequence: TGCGCCAGCAGCTTACAGGGATTGGGAGAGACCCAGTACTTC.

The chain employs TRBV4-2 and TRBJ2-5, with TRBD2 as a possible D gene (5 bases). Germline values: CDR1 LGHNA, CDR2 YNFKEQ. The CDR3 is made up of 14 amino acids. Trimming cost V 1 base and J 4 bases, with 10 bases left between them. The CDR3 loop reads CASSQVGGRETQYF. CDR3 in DNA: TGTGCCAGCAGCCAAGTAGGAGGACGAGAGACCCAGTACTTC.

At least ten counts were recorded for this clonotype. V and J are TRBV29-1 and TRBJ2-7; D not resolved. Germline CDR1 reads SQVTM; CDR2 reads ANQGSEA. Trimming stripped 4 bases from V and 3 bases from J, with 10 bases between. The length of the CDR3 is 12 residues. CDR3 residues: CSVVSVNYEQYF. CDR3 DNA: TGCAGCGTTGTGTCGGTCAACTACGAGCAGTACTTC.

In this sample, this clonotype turned up many times. The genes are TRBV3-1 and TRBJ2-2; D is unclear. CDR1 and CDR2 from the germline V gene are LGHDT and YNNKEL (reference sequence). CDR3 length equals 13 residues. Trimming removed 4 bases at V and 6 bases at J, with 9 bases between. The DNA for the CDR3 is TGTGCCAGCAGCCCAAGCCCCCCCGGGGAGCTGTTTTTT. Its protein product is CASSPSPPGELFF.

This clonotype was counted ten times or more. The chain couples TRBV7-9 to TRBJ2-7; perhaps TRBD2 as D (5 bases). With 5 bases removed from V and 3 bases from J, the gap between germline ends came to 17 bases. Germline V CDR1 and CDR2: SEHNR, FQNEAQ (reference sequence). The CDR3 spans 15 residues. The CDR3 region is CASSPPSKRSYEQYF. CDR3 nucleotides: TGTGCCAGCAGCCCCCCCTCTAAGCGGAGCTACGAGCAGTACTTC.

This clonotype was observed many times. V gene TRBV27 combines with J gene TRBJ2-1; D gene unclear. CDR3 length: 18 amino acids. The V end lost 4 bases, the J end lost 2 bases, and 21 bases lay between the germline ends. CDR1 MNHEY and CDR2 SMNVEV come from the germline V gene (reference sequence). The CDR3, as DNA: TGTGCCAGCAGTTCCCGCCCCCTAGAAAGAAGGACCTACAATGAGCAGTTCTTC. Encoded protein: CASSSRPLERRTYNEQFF.

This rearrangement joins TRBV11-2 to TRBJ2-7; 7 nucleotides agree with TRBD1. This CDR3 contains 15 residues. With 4 bases clipped from V and 4 bases from J, the junction kept 10 bases outside the gene matches. Germline CDR1 reads SGHAT; CDR2 reads FQNNGV. The DNA for the CDR3 is TGTGCCAGCAGCTCAGAGGTGAGGGGGCTGTACGAGCAGTACTTC. It yields the protein CASSSEVRGLYEQYF.

The CDR3 here is CASSPGTAINNEQFF. Written as DNA, the CDR3 is TGTGCCAGCAGTCCCGGGACAGCTATTAACAATGAGCAGTTCTTC. J is TRBJ2-1 and V is TRBV12-3 or TRBV12-4, with 7 bases lining up with TRBD1. The V gene end was trimmed by 5 bases and the J gene end by 5 bases; junction bases not matched to a gene: 9. This CDR3 is 15 amino acids long.

The V gene is TRBV7-9, the J gene TRBJ2-7; TRBD1 agrees at 10 bases. In germline, CDR1 is SEHNR, CDR2 FQNEAQ (reference sequence). The CDR3 spans 16 residues. V shed 1 base and J 5 bases; nucleotides not matched to a gene: 8. The CDR3 here is CASSLGRTGGHHEQYV. The CDR3 DNA follows: TGTGCCAGCAGCTTAGGACGGACAGGGGGGCACCACGAGCAGTACGTC.

This clonotype was detected ten times or more. This chain uses TRBV29-1 with TRBJ2-3; D remains unclear. V lost 1 base and J 1 base, leaving 12 bases between the germline ends. The germline V gene has CDR1 SQVTM and CDR2 ANQGSEA. The CDR3 covers 15 residues. The CDR3: CSVEVAHPGTDTQYF. In DNA, the CDR3 is TGCAGCGTTGAAGTTGCCCACCCGGGCACAGATACGCAGTATTTT.

This clonotype was seen ten or more times. This rearrangement joins TRBV12-3 or TRBV12-4 to TRBJ2-1; D possibly uses TRBD1 or TRBD2 (5 bases each). This CDR3 region has 14 residues. The germline V and J ends were trimmed by 8 bases and 6 bases, with 17 bases remaining between them. The CDR3 loop reads CASLRGIGGNEQFF. The CDR3 DNA follows: TGTGCCAGCCTACGTGGGATTGGGGGCAATGAGCAGTTCTTC.

This clonotype was counted ten times or more. This chain joins TRBV7-9 and TRBJ1-1; no firm D call. The CDR3 loop spans 13 amino acids. Looked up from germline, CDR1 is SEHNR and CDR2 is FQNEAQ (reference sequence). V lost 6 bases, J lost 3 bases, and 11 bases lay in between. The CDR3 region has the DNA TGTGCCAGCAGTTCCCGGCCCGACACTGAAGCTTTCTTT. The encoded protein is CASSSRPDTEAFF.

This clonotype was seen a handful of times. V is TRBV7-2 and J is TRBJ2-1; D uncertain. Deletions cut 5 bases from V and 8 bases from J, with 13 bases between. Germline-derived CDR1 and CDR2 are SGHTA and FQGNSA. This CDR3 region has 13 residues. CDR3 DNA: TGTGCCAGCAGCGCCTCCCGCATGGATGAGCAGTTCTTC. Translation gives CASSASRMDEQFF.